Below, 9 T cell receptor beta chains from the same sample are listed, as sequenced in a study of radiotherapy plus CTLA-4 blockade in lung cancer. TCRdb's table, derived via immunoSEQ multiplex PCR, lists solely in-frame clones and lacks some. The repertoire holds 70,000 to 90,000 clones, about 87% seen once, with over 0.85% in the top ten. The sequencing here drew on peripheral blood, taken from a patient treated with radiotherapy plus ipilimumab. The origin of the receptors is a human donor with non-small cell lung cancer who had stable disease on radiotherapy plus ipilimumab.

CDR3 nucleotides: TGCGCCAGCGGGAGCTCTGGAAACACCATATATTTT. Protein sequence: CASGSSGNTIYF. V gene TRBV10-1 combines with J gene TRBJ1-3; D remains ambiguous. V was pared by 8 bases and J by 0 bases, with 5 bases between. Per germline, CDR1 WNHNN and CDR2 SYGVQD (reference sequence). This CDR3 has 12 residues.

This chain uses TRBV4-1 with TRBJ1-1, with 9 bases aligning to TRBD1. The ends lost 3 bases at V and 2 bases at J; junction bases unmatched: 7. The CDR3 has 16 amino acids. The germline CDR1 and CDR2 sequences are MGHRA and YSYEKL. The CDR3 region is CASSHPRDRVNTEAFF. CDR3 bases: TGCGCCAGCAGCCACCCCCGGGACAGGGTAAACACTGAAGCTTTCTTT.

The chain carries TRBV5-5 and TRBJ2-2, with D possibly matching TRBD1 (5 bases). From germline, CDR1 is SGHKS and CDR2 YYEKEE (reference sequence). Deletions cut 5 bases from V and 1 base from J, with 9 bases between. CDR3 length: 14 residues. CDR3 nucleotide sequence: TGTGCCAGCAGGGGGCGGCTGAACACCGGGGAGCTGTTTTTT. Translation: CASRGRLNTGELFF.

This CDR3 reads CASSPGLAVTDTQYF. The CDR3 region has the DNA TGTGCCAGCTCACCGGGCCTAGCGGTCACAGATACGCAGTATTTT. The V call is TRBV18, the J call TRBJ2-3; 7 bases map to TRBD2. V was pared by 3 bases and J by 2 bases, with 5 bases of the junction left unmatched. The CDR3 loop spans 15 amino acids. Germline values: CDR1 KGHSH, CDR2 LQKENI.

CDR3 amino acids: CASSLGTSGRRGTDTQYF. CDR3 nucleotides: TGTGCCAGCAGCTTGGGGACTAGCGGGAGAAGGGGGACAGATACGCAGTATTTT. V is TRBV5-4 and J is TRBJ2-3, with TRBD2 matching over 13 bases. The germline V gene encodes CDR1 SGHNT and CDR2 YYREEE (reference sequence). The CDR3 spans 18 residues. The trim removed 0 bases at V and 3 bases at J, leaving 7 bases unmatched. The complete variable domain, with remaining parts taken from reference TRBV5-4 and TRBJ2-3, reads ETGVTQSPTHLIKTRGQQVTLRCSSQSGHNTVSWYQQALGQGPQFIFQYYREEENGRGNFPPRFSGLQFPNYSSELNVNALELDDSALYLCASSLGTSGRRGTDTQYFGPGTRLTVL.

The chain employs TRBV15 and TRBJ1-4, with 7 bases identical to TRBD1. CDR3 size: 15 residues. CDR1 and CDR2 (germline): LNHNV, YYDKDF (reference sequence). J lost 8 bases, V lost 3 bases, and 9 bases had no gene match. CDR3 nucleotides: TGTGCCACCAGCAGCGAGGGGGCGGTCTTCGAAAAACTGTTTTTT. As protein: CATSSEGAVFEKLFF.

The V call is TRBV28, the J call TRBJ2-3; D unresolved. Looked up from germline, CDR1 is MDHEN and CDR2 is SYDVKM. There are 13 residues in the CDR3. Between the trimmed V and J ends, which lost 8 bases and 0 bases, there was a span of 9 bases. In nucleotides, the CDR3 is TGTGCCAGCCTCGAAGGGAGCACAGATACGCAGTATTTT. Its translation: CASLEGSTDTQYF. Variable domain in full (rest from reference TRBV28 and TRBJ2-3): DVKVTQSSRYLVKRTGEKVFLECVQDMDHENMFWYRQDPGLGLRLIYFSYDVKMKEKGDIPEGYSVSREKKERFSLILESASTNQTSMYLCASLEGSTDTQYFGPGTRLTVL.

The rearrangement uses TRBV30 and TRBJ1-2; a possible D gene is TRBD1 (6 bases). This CDR3 is built from 12 residues. Germline V lookup: CDR1 GTSNPN, CDR2 SVGIG (reference sequence). Trimming left V 4 bases short and J 7 bases short, with 13 bases between. CDR3 region: CAWTFGGAGYTF. CDR3 in DNA: TGTGCCTGGACATTTGGGGGGGCTGGCTACACCTTC. Full variable domain (remainder filled in from reference TRBV30 and TRBJ1-2): SQTIHQWPATLVQPVGSPLSLECTVEGTSNPNLYWYRQAAGRGLQLLFYSVGIGQISSEVPQNLSASRPQDRQFILSSKKLLLSDSGFYLCAWTFGGAGYTFGSGTRLTVV.

The J gene is TRBJ2-7, the V gene TRBV7-6, with 9 bases fitting TRBD1. Germline trimming cut 1 base from V and 4 bases from J; bases unmatched to any gene: 5. This CDR3 region has 15 residues. CDR1 SGHVS and CDR2 FNYEAQ come from the germline V gene. The CDR3 bases are TGTGCCAGCAGCTTAGAGGACAGGGGAGGATACGAGCAGTACTTC. Encoded protein: CASSLEDRGGYEQYF.